This TCR beta chain was found in a study of T cells in Graves' hyperthyroidism and ophthalmopathy. Clinical symptoms, serum thyroxine, TRAb, thyroid ultrasound and orbital computed tomography established diagnosis. Using more than 7.5 ml of fresh peripheral blood, PBMCs were prepared. This clonotype was picked up many times. Amplified TCR beta CDR3 regions derived from RNA transcripts. The TCR CDR3 first-round RT-PCR relied on the HTBI primer set. TCRdb reprocessed the multiplex PCR reads with MiXCR, giving one entry per CDR3 protein. Altogether approximately 400,000 distinct CDR3 sequences are present, 15% to 18% being singletons, with the ten largest covering around an eighth. Germline values: CDR1 MDHEN, CDR2 SYDVKM. V lost 3 bases, J lost 0 bases, and 9 bases stayed unmatched. CDR3 length: 17 amino acids.

Sequences were obtained from blood. This sequence originates from a young woman with Graves' hyperthyroidism. V and J are TRBV28 and TRBJ2-3; TRBD2 aligns across 7 bases. The CDR3, as DNA: TGTGCCAGCAGTTTTAGCCTAGCGGAGGTTAGCACAGATACGCAGTATTTT. Encoded protein: CASSFSLAEVSTDTQYF.